This T cell receptor (beta chain) appears in the sequencing data of a study of beta chain features in type 1 diabetes (dated by TCRdb to about 2018). The study in broad terms: Patients and healthy donors did not differ in mean age, gender distribution, total cell number or subset yield. A total of some 110 million sorted cells were examined across all samples, and the number of cells per subset was strongly correlated with RNA yield. In the study, recently diagnosed type 1 diabetes patients and matched healthy donors were compared on the TCRB repertoires of their sorted circulating CD4+ T cell subsets. Regulatory and stem cell-like memory subsets were isolated from only 8 patients and 8 healthy donors, whereas naive and central memory subsets came from all 28 donors.

The CDR3 has 16 amino acids, counting the end cysteine and phenylalanine. This entry keeps only the CDR3 DNA: 48 bases, framed from base 1. V is cut by 3 bases and J by 8 bases, and the space between the germline ends is 20 bases. According to the germline V gene, CDR1 reads MDHEN and CDR2 reads SYDVKM. From each donor, a single peripheral blood sample of 95 to 150 mL on average was drawn into heparinised tubes. A BD FACSAria II was used to sort naive, central memory, regulatory and stem cell-like memory CD4+ T cells with a panel that included CD45RO, CCR7, CD25, CD127, CD95 and CD27. All sorted populations exceeded 95% purity. Right away, PBMCs were isolated by Lymphoprep density gradient centrifugation and were stained directly, with no culture step. So that batch effects would be minimized, each experiment stained and sorted samples in pairs, pairing one healthy donor with one patient. The High Capacity cDNA Reverse Transcription Kit was used to reverse transcribe all of the isolated RNA, meaning that expressed TCRB transcripts were what got sequenced. Deep immunoSEQ sequencing was performed on naive, central memory and regulatory T cell samples, with an average of about 3.6 million total reads per sample. Sorted cells were lysed in RLT buffer and RNA was extracted with DNase-treated RNeasy Micro or Mini kits, depending on cell number. To prevent cross-contamination, every cell subset was processed on its own, while patient and healthy donor samples were processed together. TCRB sequences were amplified from cDNA with the immunoSEQ multiplex PCR, producing 87-bp fragments spanning the CDR3 region. Sequencing of the amplicons was done on the Illumina HiSeq platform. The original pipeline was this. Synthetic template baselines were used to correct PCR bias computationally, reads within Hamming distance 2 were collapsed together, and singletons that could not be merged were discarded. Reads were aligned against IMGT to assign V, D and J genes, CDR3 length and insertions or deletions at six rearrangement sites. Clonotype counts were normalized to sorted cell number within each subset before computing true diversity and Gini coefficients with the tcR R package. Repertoire sharing was quantified using the overlap coefficient calculated on TCRB nucleotide sequences. This is the immuneACCESS table as TCRdb keeps it, with only in-frame sequences that have V and J called. A part of the clones is gone; compared with another copy, unresolved V genes explain less than half, and the rest is unexplained. V and J calls plus clone size are reproduced from that table; the DNA served to infer D and trimming. The sample table lists 150,000 to 190,000 clones, more than 9.5% of them with a count of one. Jointly, the top ten make up roughly 1.9% of the sample.

Overall study outcomes, separate from this receptor: Because cDNA rather than genomic DNA was sequenced, highly expressing activated cells could have been over-represented, although no difference in activation and CD3 levels was found between groups. At VDJ recombination sites, type 1 diabetes patients had fewer insertions and more deleted nucleotides, which implies abnormalities in thymic rearrangement. In all four CD4+ subsets, TCRB CDR3 length was moderately but significantly shorter in type 1 diabetes patients. PCR may preferentially amplify shorter templates, but because patient and control samples were amplified and corrected together, any resulting skew would affect both groups equally. Naive, central memory and regulatory TCRB repertoires appeared to be more alike among patients than among healthy donors. HLA sub-analyses involved small numbers of individuals, so any influence of HLA type on TCRB rearrangement remained unresolved.

This clone was seen many times. Its recognized antigen is unknown. The sample holds no much larger clone one base away, and base qualities are not on file. The chain links TRBV28 with TRBJ2-1; TRBD2 might be the D gene, on 5 matching bases. The TCR originated in a young man in good health. Sample: central memory CD4+ T cells from blood. CDR3 protein: CASSFPGRRYGDEQFF. The DNA reads as follows: TGTGCCAGCAGTTTCCCCGGTCGCAGATACGGGGATGAGCAGTTCTTC.